The 2 T cell receptor beta chains in this list originate from one sample, sequenced in a study of cytomegalovirus exposure and HLA in healthy donors (dated by TCRdb to about 2017). Preparation of the library involved the immunoSEQ multiplex PCR assay. The multiplex PCR relied on a mix of 60 forward primers for TCR Vbeta segments and 13 reverse primers for TCR Jbeta segments. Not all clones reach the TCRdb copy of this immuneACCESS table, which keeps in-frame sequences only. Checked studies attribute under half of the gap to unresolved V genes and leave the rest unexplained. Counted in this sample were 55,000 to 75,000 clones; more than 70% of them appeared once. Clones ranked in the top ten supply approximately 1.4% of the sample. Sequenced sample: PBMCs. These receptors were taken from a man aged 18 to 29 in good health and CMV-seronegative.

The rearrangement uses TRBV11-3 and TRBJ2-5, with 8 bases fitting TRBD2. Per the germline V gene, CDR1 is SGHNT and CDR2 is YENEEA. V shed 5 bases and J 8 bases; nucleotides not matched to a gene: 16. The CDR3 is 16 residues long. CDR3 in amino acids: CASSHRAIAGSETQYF. CDR3 coding DNA: TGTGCCAGCAGCCACAGGGCTATAGCGGGGTCGGAAACCCAGTACTTC.

This chain joins TRBV6-5 and TRBJ1-3, with D perhaps matching TRBD1 (5 bases). The V end was cut by 2 bases, the J end by 3 bases, with 11 bases between. The CDR3 has 15 amino acids. The germline V gene encodes CDR1 MNHEY and CDR2 SVGAGI. The CDR3 bases are TGTGCCAGCAGTTACAGGGGTGTGGGTGGAAACACCATATATTTT. It specifies CASSYRGVGGNTIYF.